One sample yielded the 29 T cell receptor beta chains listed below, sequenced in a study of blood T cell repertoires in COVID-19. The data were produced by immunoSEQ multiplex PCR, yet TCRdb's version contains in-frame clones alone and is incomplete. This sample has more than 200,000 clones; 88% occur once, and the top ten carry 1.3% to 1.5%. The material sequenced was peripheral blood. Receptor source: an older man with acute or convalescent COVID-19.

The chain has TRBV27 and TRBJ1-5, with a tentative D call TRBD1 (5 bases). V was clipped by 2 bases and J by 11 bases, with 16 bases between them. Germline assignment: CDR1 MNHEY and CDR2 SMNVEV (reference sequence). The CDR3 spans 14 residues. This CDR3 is CASSLRGREVAQHF. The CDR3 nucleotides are TGTGCCAGCAGTTTACGTGGCAGGGAAGTAGCCCAGCATTTT.

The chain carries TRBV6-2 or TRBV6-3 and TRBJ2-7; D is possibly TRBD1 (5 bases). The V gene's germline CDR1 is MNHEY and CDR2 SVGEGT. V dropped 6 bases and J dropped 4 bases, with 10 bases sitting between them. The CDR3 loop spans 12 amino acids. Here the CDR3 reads CASSPQGYEQYF. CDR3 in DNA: TGTGCCAGCAGCCCTCAGGGTTACGAGCAGTACTTC.

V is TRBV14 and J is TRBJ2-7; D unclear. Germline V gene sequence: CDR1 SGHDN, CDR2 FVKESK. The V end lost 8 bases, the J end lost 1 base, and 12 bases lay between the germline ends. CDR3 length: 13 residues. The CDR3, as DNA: TGTGCCAGCGCGGCTACTATTTCCTACGAGCAGTACTTC. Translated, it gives CASAATISYEQYF.

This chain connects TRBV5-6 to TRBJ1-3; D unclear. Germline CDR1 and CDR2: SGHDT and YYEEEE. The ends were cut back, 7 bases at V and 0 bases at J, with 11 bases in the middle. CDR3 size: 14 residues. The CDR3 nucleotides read TGTGCCAGCCGCCGACGGGGCTCTGGAAACACCATATATTTT. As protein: CASRRRGSGNTIYF.

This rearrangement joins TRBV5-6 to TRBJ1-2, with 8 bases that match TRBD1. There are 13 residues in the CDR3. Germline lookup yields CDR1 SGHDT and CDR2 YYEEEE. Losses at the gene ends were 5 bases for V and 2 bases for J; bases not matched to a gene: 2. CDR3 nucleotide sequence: TGTGCCAGCAGTCGACAGGGGAACTATGGCTACACCTTC. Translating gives CASSRQGNYGYTF.

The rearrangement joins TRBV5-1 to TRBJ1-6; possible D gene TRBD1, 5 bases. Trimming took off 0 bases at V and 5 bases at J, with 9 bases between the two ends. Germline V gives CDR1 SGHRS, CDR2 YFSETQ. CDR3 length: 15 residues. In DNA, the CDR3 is TGCGCCAGCAGCTTGGCAGGGCTGGATAATTCACCCCTCCACTTT. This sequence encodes CASSLAGLDNSPLHF.

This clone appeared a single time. The CDR3 loop reads CASRQQGPATEAFF. The CDR3 DNA reads TGTGCCAGCAGACAACAGGGGCCTGCCACTGAAGCTTTCTTT. The rearrangement joins TRBV6-1 to TRBJ1-1; 7 bases line up with TRBD1. Germline trimming cut 6 bases from V and 4 bases from J; bases unmatched to any gene: 8. The CDR3 sequence is 14 residues long. The germline CDR1 and CDR2 sequences are MNHNS and SASEGT.

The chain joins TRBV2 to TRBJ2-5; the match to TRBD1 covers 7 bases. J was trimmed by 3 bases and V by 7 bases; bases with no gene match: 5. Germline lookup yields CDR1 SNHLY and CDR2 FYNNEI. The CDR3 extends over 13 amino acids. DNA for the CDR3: TGTGCCAGCACCTGGGACAGTAAAGAGACCCAGTACTTC. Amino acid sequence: CASTWDSKETQYF. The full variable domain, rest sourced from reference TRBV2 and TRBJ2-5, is EPEVTQTPSHQVTQMGQEVILRCVPISNHLYFYWYRQILGQKVEFLVSFYNNEISEKSEIFDDQFSVERPDGSNFTLKIRSTKLEDSAMYFCASTWDSKETQYFGPGTRLLVL.

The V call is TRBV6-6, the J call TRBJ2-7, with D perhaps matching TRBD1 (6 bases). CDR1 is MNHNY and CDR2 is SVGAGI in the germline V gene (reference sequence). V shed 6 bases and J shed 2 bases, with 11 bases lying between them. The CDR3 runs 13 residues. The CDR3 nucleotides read TGTGCCAGCAGCCCTGAGGGGGCCTACGAGCAGTACTTC. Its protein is CASSPEGAYEQYF.

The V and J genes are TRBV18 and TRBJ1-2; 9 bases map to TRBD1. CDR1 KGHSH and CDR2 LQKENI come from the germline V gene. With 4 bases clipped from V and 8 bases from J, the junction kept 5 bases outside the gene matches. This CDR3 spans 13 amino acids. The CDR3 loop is CASSRDREGGYTF. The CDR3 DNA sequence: TGTGCCAGCTCACGGGACAGGGAAGGCGGCTACACCTTC.

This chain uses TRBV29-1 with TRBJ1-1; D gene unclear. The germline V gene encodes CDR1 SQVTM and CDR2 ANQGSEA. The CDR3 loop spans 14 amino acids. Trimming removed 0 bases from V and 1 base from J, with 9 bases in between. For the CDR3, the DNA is TGCAGCGTTGAAGAGGTGAGCGCGAACACTGAAGCTTTCTTT. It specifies CSVEEVSANTEAFF. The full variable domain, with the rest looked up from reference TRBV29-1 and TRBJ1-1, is SAVISQKPSRDICQRGTSLTIQCQVDSQVTMMFWYRQQPGQSLTLIATANQGSEATYESGFVIDKFPISRPNLTFSTLTVSNMSPEDSSIYLCSVEEVSANTEAFFGQGTRLTVV.

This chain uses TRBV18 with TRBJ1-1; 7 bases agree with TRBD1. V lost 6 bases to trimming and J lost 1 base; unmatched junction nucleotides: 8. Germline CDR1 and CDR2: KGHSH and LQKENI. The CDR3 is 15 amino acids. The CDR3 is CASSPVGTENTEAFF. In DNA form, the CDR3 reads TGTGCCAGCTCCCCAGTCGGGACAGAGAACACTGAAGCTTTCTTT.

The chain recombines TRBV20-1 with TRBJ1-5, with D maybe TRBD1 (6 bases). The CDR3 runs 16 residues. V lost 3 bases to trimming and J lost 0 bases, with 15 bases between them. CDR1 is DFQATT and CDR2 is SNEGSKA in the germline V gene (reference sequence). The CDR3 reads CSASVAGEHSNQPQHF. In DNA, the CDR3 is TGCAGTGCTAGTGTGGCAGGGGAGCATAGCAATCAGCCCCAGCATTTT.

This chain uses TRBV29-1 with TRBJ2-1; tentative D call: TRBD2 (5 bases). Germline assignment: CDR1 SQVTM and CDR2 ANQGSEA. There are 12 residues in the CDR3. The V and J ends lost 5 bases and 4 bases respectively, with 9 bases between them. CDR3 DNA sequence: TGCAGCGTTCCGACTACTTACAATGAGCAGTTCTTC. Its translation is CSVPTTYNEQFF.

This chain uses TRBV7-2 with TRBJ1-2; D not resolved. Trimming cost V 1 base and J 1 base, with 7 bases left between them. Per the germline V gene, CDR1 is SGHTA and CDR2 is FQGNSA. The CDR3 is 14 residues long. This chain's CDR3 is CASSLDSNNYGYTF. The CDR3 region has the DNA TGTGCCAGCAGCTTAGACAGTAATAACTATGGCTACACCTTC. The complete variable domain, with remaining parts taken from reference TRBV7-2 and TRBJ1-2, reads GAGVSQSPSNKVTEKGKDVELRCDPISGHTALYWYRQSLGQGLEFLIYFQGNSAPDKSGLPSDRFSAERTGGSVSTLTIQRTQQEDSAVYLCASSLDSNNYGYTFGSGTRLTVV.

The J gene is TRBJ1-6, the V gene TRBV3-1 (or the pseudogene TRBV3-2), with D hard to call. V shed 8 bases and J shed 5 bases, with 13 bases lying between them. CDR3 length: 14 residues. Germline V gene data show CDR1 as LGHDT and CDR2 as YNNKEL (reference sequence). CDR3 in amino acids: CASGGWRDNSPLHF. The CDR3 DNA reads TGTGCCAGCGGAGGATGGAGGGATAATTCACCCCTCCACTTT.

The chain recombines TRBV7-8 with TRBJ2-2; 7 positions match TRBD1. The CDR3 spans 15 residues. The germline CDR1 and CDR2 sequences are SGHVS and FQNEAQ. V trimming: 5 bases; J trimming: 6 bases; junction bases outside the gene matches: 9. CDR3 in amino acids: CASSPTGVVAGELFF. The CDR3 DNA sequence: TGTGCCAGCAGCCCCACAGGGGTTGTAGCCGGGGAGCTGTTTTTT.

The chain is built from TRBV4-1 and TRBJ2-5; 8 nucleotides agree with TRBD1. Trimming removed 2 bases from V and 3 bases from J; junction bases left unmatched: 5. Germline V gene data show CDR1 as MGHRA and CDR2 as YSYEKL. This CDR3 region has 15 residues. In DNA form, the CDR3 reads TGCGCCAGCAGCCAACCGGACAGGGAGGAAGAGACCCAGTACTTC. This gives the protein CASSQPDREEETQYF.

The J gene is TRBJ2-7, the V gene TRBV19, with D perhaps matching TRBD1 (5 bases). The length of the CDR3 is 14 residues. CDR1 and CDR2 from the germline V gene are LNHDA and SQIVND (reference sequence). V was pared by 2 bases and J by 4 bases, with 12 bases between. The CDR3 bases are TGTGCCAGTAGTATACAATTTGCAGGGTACGAGCAGTACTTC. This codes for CASSIQFAGYEQYF.

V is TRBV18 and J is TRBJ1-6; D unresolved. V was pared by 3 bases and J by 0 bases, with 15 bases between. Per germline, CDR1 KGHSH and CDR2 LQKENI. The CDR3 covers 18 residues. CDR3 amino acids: CASSPIGLLSSYNSPLHF. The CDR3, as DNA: TGTGCCAGCTCACCCATAGGACTCCTGAGCTCCTATAATTCACCCCTCCACTTT.

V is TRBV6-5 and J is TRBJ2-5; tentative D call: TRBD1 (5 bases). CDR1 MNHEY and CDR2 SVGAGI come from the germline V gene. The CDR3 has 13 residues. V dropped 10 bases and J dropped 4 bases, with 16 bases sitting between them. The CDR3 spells CATAETDTETQYF. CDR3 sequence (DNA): TGTGCCACAGCTGAGACAGACACAGAGACCCAGTACTTC.

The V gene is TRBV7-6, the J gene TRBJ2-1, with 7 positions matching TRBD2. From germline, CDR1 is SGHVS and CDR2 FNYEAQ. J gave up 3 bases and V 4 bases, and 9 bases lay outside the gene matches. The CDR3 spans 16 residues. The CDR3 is CASSSPKQRGYNEQFF. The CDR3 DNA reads TGTGCCAGCAGCTCCCCCAAACAGCGGGGCTACAATGAGCAGTTCTTC.

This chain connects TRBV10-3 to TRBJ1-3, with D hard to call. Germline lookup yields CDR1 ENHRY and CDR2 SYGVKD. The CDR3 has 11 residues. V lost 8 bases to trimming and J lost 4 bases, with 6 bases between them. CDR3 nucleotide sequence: TGTGCCATCTTACAGGGAAACACCATATATTTT. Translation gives CAILQGNTIYF.

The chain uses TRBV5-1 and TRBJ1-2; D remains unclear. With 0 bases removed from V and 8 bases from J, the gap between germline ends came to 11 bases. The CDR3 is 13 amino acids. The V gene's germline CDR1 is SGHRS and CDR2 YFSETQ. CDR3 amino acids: CASSLDSAGGYTF. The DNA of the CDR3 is TGCGCCAGCAGCTTGGACTCCGCAGGCGGCTACACCTTC.

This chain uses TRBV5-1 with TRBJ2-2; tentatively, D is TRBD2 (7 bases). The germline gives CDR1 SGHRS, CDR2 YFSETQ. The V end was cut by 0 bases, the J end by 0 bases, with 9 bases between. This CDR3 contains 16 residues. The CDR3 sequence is CASSLEGGANTGELFF. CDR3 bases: TGCGCCAGCAGCTTGGAGGGGGGGGCGAACACCGGGGAGCTGTTTTTT.

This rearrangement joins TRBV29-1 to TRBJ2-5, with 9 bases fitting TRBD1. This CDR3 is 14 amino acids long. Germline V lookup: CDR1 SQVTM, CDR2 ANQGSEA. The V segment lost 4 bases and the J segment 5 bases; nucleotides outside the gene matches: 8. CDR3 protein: CSVASGTGWETQYF. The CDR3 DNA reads TGCAGCGTTGCGTCCGGGACAGGGTGGGAGACCCAGTACTTC.

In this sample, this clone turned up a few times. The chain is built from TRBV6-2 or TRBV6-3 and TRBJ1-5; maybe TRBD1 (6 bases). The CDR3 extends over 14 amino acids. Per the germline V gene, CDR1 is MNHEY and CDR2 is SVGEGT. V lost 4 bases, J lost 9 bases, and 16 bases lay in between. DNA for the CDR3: TGTGCCAGCAGTTTCTCTACAGGGCTTGGGCCCCAGCATTTT. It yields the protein CASSFSTGLGPQHF.

The CDR3 sequence is CASSLAATGPFYTF. In DNA, the CDR3 is TGCGCCAGCAGCTTGGCGGCGACAGGGCCTTTCTACACCTTC. The gene calls are TRBV5-1 and TRBJ1-2, with TRBD1 identical over 7 bases. Germline V gives CDR1 SGHRS, CDR2 YFSETQ. The CDR3 has 14 amino acids. J lost 10 bases, V lost 0 bases, and 9 bases had no gene match.

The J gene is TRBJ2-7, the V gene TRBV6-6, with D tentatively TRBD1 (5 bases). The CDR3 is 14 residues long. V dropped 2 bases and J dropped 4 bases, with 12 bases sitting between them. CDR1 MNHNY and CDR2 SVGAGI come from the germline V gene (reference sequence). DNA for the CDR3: TGTGCCAGCAGTTACCCGGACAACCTATACGAGCAGTACTTC. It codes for CASSYPDNLYEQYF.